This T cell receptor (beta chain) was identified during a study of immune evolution from preneoplasia to lung adenocarcinoma. Using immunoSEQ multiplex PCR, the repertoire was profiled, and TCRdb retains in-frame clones only, with some absent. The sample has fewer than 13,000 clones, roughly four fifths seen once. In the case of this clone: The germline gene is not matched at one end of the junction; a read error may be the cause. This CDR3 is also generated by other DNA sequences in the sample.

Germline-derived CDR1 and CDR2 are LNHNV and YYDKDF (reference sequence). The CDR3 covers 14 residues. V and J are TRBV15 and TRBJ2-1, with D tentatively TRBD2 (7 bases). This TCR derives from a person aged 65 to 85 with lung adenocarcinoma. Specimen: FFPE minimally invasive lung adenocarcinoma tissue. CDR3 loop: CATRGGDSYNEQFF. As DNA, the CDR3 is TGTGCCACCAGAGGGGGGGACTCCTACAATGAGCAATTCTTC.